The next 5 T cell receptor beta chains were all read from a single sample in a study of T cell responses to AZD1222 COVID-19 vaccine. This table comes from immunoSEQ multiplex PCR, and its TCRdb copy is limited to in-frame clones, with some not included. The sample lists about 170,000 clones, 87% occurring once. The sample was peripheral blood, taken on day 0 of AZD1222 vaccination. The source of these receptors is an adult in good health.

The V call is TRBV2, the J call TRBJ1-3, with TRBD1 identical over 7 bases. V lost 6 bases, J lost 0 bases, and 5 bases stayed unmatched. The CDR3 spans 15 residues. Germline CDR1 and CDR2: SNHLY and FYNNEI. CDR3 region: CASRRDRNSGNTIYF. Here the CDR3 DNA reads TGTGCCAGCAGGAGGGACAGAAACTCTGGAAACACCATATATTTT.

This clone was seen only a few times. This CDR3 is CASSLFRGEQYF. In nucleotides, the CDR3 is TGCGCCAGCAGCCTATTTCGCGGCGAGCAGTACTTC. The chain links TRBV5-1 to TRBJ2-7; D remains unclear. V was cut by 4 bases and J by 6 bases, with 11 bases left in between. The length of the CDR3 is 12 residues. Germline V gene data show CDR1 as SGHRS and CDR2 as YFSETQ.

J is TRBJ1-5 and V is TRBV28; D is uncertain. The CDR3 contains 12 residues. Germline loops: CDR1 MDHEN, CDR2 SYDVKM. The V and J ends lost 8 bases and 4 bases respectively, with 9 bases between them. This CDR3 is CASGLPNQPQHF. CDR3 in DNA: TGTGCCAGCGGACTGCCGAATCAGCCCCAGCATTTT.

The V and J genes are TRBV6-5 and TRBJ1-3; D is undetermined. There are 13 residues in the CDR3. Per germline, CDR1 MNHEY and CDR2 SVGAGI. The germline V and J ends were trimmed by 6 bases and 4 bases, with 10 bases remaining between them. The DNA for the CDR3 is TGTGCCAGCAGCTCCCGAGCCGGAAACACCATATATTTT. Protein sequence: CASSSRAGNTIYF.

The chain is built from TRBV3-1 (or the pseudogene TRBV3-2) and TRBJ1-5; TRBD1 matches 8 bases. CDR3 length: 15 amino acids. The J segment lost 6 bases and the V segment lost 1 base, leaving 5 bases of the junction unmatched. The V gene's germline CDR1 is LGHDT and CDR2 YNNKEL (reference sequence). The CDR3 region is CASSQGQGAFQPQHF. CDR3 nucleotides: TGTGCCAGCAGCCAAGGGCAGGGGGCATTTCAGCCCCAGCATTTT.